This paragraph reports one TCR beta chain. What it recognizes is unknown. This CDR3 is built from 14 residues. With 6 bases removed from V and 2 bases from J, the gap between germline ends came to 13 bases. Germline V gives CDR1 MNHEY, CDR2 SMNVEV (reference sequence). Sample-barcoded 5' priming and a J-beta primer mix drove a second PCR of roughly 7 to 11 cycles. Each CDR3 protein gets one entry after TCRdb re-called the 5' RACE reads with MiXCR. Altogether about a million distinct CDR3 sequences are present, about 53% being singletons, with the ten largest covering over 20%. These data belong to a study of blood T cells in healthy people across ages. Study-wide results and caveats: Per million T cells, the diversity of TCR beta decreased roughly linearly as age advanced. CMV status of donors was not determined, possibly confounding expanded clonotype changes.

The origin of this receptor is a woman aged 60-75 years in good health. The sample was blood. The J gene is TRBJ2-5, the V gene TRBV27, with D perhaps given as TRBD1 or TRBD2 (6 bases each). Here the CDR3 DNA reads TGTGCCAGCAGCCGCCGGGGGACACAAGAGACCCAGTACTTC. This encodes CASSRRGTQETQYF.